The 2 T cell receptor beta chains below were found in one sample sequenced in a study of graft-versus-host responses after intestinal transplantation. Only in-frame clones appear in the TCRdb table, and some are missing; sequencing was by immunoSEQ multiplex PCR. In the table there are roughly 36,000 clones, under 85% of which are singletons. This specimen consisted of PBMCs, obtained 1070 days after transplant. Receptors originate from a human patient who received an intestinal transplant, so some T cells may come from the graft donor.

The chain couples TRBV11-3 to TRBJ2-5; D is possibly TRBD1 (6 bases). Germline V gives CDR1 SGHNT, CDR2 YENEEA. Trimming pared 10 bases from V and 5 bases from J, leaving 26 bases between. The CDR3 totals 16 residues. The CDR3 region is CAIPNRDGRLKETQYF. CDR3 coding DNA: TGTGCCATCCCGAACAGGGACGGGCGTCTGAAGGAGACCCAGTACTTC.

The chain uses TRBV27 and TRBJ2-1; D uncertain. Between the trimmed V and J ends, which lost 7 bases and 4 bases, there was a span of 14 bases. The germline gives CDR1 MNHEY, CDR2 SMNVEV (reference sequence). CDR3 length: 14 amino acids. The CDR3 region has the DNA TGTGCCAGCACCTCGGCGTGGGGTTACAATGAGCAGTTCTTC. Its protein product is CASTSAWGYNEQFF.